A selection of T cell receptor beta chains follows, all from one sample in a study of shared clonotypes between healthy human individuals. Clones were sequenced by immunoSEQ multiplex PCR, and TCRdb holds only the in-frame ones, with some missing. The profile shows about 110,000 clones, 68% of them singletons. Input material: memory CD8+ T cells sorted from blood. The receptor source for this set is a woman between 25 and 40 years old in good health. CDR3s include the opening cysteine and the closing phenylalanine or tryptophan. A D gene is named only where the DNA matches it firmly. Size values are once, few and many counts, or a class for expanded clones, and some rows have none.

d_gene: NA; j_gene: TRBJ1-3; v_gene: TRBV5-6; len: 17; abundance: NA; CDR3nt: TGTGCCAGCAGCTTGGATGGCGGCACATGGTCCGGAAACACCATATATTTT; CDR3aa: CASSLDGGTWSGNTIYF
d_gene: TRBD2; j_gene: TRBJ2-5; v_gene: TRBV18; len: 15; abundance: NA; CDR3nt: TGTGCCAGCTCACCAGGCGGGAGTAAGGGAGAGACCCAGTACTTC; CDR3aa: CASSPGGSKGETQYF
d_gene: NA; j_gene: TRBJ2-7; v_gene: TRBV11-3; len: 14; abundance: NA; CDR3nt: TGTGCCAGCAGCTTAGCAAGAAGCTCCTACGAGCAGTACTTC; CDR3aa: CASSLARSSYEQYF
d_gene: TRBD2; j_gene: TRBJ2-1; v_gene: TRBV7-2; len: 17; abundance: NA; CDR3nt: TGTGCCAGCAGCTTAGGTGCGGGAGGGGTCACCTACAATGAGCAGTTCTTC; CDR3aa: CASSLGAGGVTYNEQFF
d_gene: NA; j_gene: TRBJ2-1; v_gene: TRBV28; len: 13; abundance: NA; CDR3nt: TGTGCCAGCAGTGTTTTAGGAGGCCATGAGCAGTTCTTC; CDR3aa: CASSVLGGHEQFF
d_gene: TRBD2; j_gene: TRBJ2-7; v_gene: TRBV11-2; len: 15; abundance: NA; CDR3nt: TGTGCCAGCAGCTTATCTAGCGGCCCTCTCTACGAGCAGTACTTC; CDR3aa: CASSLSSGPLYEQYF
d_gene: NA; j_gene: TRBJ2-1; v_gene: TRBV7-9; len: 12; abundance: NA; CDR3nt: TGTGCCAGCAGCTTAGTCGGGGGTGAGCAGTTCTTC; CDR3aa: CASSLVGGEQFF
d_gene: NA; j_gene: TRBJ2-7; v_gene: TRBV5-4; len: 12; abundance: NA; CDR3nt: TGTGCCAGCAGCTTTGACAACTACGAGCAGTACTTC; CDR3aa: CASSFDNYEQYF
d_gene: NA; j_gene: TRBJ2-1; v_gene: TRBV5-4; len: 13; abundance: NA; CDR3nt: TGTGCCAGCAGCTTGGACCGGCATAATGAGCAGTTCTTC; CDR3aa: CASSLDRHNEQFF
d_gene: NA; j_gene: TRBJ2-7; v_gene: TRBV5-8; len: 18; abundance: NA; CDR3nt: TGTGCCAGCAGCCAAGCCGGACCCGAGGGAACAGCTTCCTACGAGCAGTACTTC; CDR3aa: CASSQAGPEGTASYEQYF
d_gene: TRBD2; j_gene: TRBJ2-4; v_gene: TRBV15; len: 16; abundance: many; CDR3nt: TGTGCCACCAGCAGAGGACGGGAGGGAGCCAAAAACATTCAGTACTTC; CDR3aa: CATSRGREGAKNIQYF
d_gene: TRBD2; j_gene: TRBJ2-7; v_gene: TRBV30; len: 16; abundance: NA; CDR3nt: TGTGCCTGGAGTGCGGTAGCGGGAGCTTCCTCCTACGAGCAGTACTTC; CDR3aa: CAWSAVAGASSYEQYF
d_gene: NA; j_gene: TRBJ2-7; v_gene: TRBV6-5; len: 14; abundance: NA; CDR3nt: TGTGCCAGCAGTTACTCTGGGGAACCCTACGAGCAGTACTTC; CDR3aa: CASSYSGEPYEQYF
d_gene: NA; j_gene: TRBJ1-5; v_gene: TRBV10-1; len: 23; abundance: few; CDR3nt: TGCGCCAGCAGCGTAGGGCCCTTTAAAGACCCGAATTCCGGGGAGGGGAGCAATCAGCCCCAGCATTTT; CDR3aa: CASSVGPFKDPNSGEGSNQPQHF
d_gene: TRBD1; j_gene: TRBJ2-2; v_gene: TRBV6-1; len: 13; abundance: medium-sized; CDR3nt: TGTGCCAGCGCCGGACAGGACACCGGGGAGCTGTTTTTT; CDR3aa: CASAGQDTGELFF
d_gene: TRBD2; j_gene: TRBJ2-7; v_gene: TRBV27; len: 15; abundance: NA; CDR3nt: TGTGCCAGCAGTCCCCAGGTAGCGGGAGCCCACGAGCAGTACTTC; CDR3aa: CASSPQVAGAHEQYF
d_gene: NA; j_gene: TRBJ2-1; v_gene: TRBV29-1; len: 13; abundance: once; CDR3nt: TGCAGCGTTGAGAGTAGGGGGGGCAATGAGCAGTTCTTC; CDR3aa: CSVESRGGNEQFF
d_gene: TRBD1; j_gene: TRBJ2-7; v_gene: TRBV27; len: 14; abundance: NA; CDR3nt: TGTGCCAGCAGGGGACAGGAACACTCCTACGAGCAGTACTTC; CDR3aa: CASRGQEHSYEQYF
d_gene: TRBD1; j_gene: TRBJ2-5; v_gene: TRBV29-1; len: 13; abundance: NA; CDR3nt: TGCAGCGTTGACCCAGGGGGCTGGGAGACCCAGTACTTC; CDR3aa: CSVDPGGWETQYF